This passage covers 26 T cell receptor beta chains from one sample sequenced in a study of blood T cells in healthy people across ages. Next came a second PCR, run for 7 to 11 cycles, which used a sample-barcoded 5' primer along with a J-beta primer mix. MiXCR, run by TCRdb on the 5' RACE reads, gives a single entry per CDR3 protein. The sample records 1,500,000 or so distinct CDR3 sequences, approximately 59% being singletons. The sequencing input was blood. The receptors originated from a man aged 18 to 30 in good health.

This chain uses TRBV4-1 with TRBJ2-5; D remains unclear. Germline V gene lookup returns CDR1 MGHRA and CDR2 YSYEKL. This CDR3 has 16 amino acids. V was shortened by 1 base and J by 4 bases, with 16 bases between the two germline ends. The DNA of the CDR3 is TGCGCCAGCAGCCAAGCCATCGGTGGGGTTAGAGAGACCCAGTACTTC. Protein sequence: CASSQAIGGVRETQYF.

This chain links TRBV6-6 with TRBJ1-2; TRBD1 is a possible D gene (6 bases). The CDR3 runs 14 residues. Deletions cut 5 bases from V and 4 bases from J, with 14 bases between. Germline CDR1 is MNHNY and CDR2 is SVGAGI (reference sequence). The CDR3, as DNA: TGTGCCAGCAGTCCAGGACAGTCCTTCTATGGCTACACCTTC. Amino acids: CASSPGQSFYGYTF.

The chain carries TRBV3-1 and TRBJ2-5; D is undetermined. V was cut by 2 bases and J by 1 base, with 8 bases left in between. Germline V lookup: CDR1 LGHDT, CDR2 YNNKEL (reference sequence). This CDR3 region has 14 residues. CDR3 region: CASSQSWVQETQYF. The CDR3 bases are TGTGCCAGCAGCCAAAGCTGGGTCCAAGAGACCCAGTACTTC.

The chain couples TRBV2 to TRBJ2-7; 13 nucleotides match TRBD2. Germline loops: CDR1 SNHLY, CDR2 FYNNEI. The CDR3 spans 15 residues. V was clipped by 6 bases and J by 5 bases; unmatched bases: 7. The CDR3 spells CASRDPGLAGNEQYF. CDR3 DNA sequence: TGTGCCAGCAGAGATCCGGGACTAGCGGGAAACGAGCAGTACTTC.

The genes are TRBV3-1 and TRBJ1-1; 9 bases map to TRBD1. V lost 5 bases and J lost 7; bases outside the gene matches: 8. This CDR3 is 14 amino acids long. CDR1 and CDR2 (germline): LGHDT, YNNKEL (reference sequence). The DNA of the CDR3 is TGTGCCAGCAGCTTTACAGGGGGCCCATTTGAAGCTTTCTTT. This sequence encodes CASSFTGGPFEAFF.

This chain uses TRBV4-1 with TRBJ2-5; TRBD2 is a possible D gene (5 bases). Germline CDR1 and CDR2: MGHRA and YSYEKL. Trimming shortened V by 1 base and J by 11 bases, and 29 bases separated the two germline ends. There are 18 residues in the CDR3. The CDR3 bases are TGCGCCAGCAGCCAAGTAGGCCCCCTGGAACGGGGTCTGAATGAGCAGTACTTC. This sequence encodes CASSQVGPLERGLNEQYF.

This chain joins TRBV7-2 and TRBJ2-6, with D uncertain. CDR3 length: 18 amino acids. Germline CDR1 and CDR2: SGHTA and FQGNSA. V was pared by 0 bases and J by 2 bases, with 14 bases between. The CDR3 reads CASSLAMVLRPGANVLTF. As DNA, the CDR3 is TGTGCCAGCAGCTTAGCAATGGTTCTCCGGCCTGGGGCCAACGTCCTGACTTTC.

J is TRBJ2-5 and V is TRBV20-1; no reliable D call. The CDR3 sequence is 12 residues long. V lost 3 bases, J lost 2 bases, and 7 bases lay in between. The germline V gene has CDR1 DFQATT and CDR2 SNEGSKA (reference sequence). CDR3 in DNA: TGCAGTGCTAGGTCAGAGCAAGAGACCCAGTACTTC. This sequence encodes CSARSEQETQYF.

This clonotype turned up a few times. The V and J genes are TRBV12-3 or TRBV12-4 and TRBJ2-5; weak D call: TRBD2 (7 bases). This CDR3 comprises 13 residues. Trimming took 6 bases from V and 7 from J, leaving 15 bases between them. This chain's CDR3 is CASSPGGSGTQYF. The DNA of the CDR3 is TGTGCCAGCAGCCCGGGGGGCTCGGGGACCCAGTACTTC.

This sequence joins TRBV6-6 and TRBJ2-5, with no clear D. CDR1 and CDR2 from the germline V gene are MNHNY and SVGAGI (reference sequence). The CDR3 has 13 amino acids. Trimming removed 7 bases from V and 1 base from J, with 10 bases in between. The CDR3 sequence is CASTSRLQETQYF. DNA for the CDR3: TGTGCCAGCACCTCGCGACTCCAAGAGACCCAGTACTTC.

This CDR3 is CASSPFSGGPREQYF. DNA for the CDR3: TGTGCCAGCAGCCCCTTTAGCGGGGGCCCGCGTGAGCAGTACTTC. The rearrangement joins TRBV4-2 to TRBJ2-7; 9 nucleotides line up with TRBD2. CDR3 length: 15 amino acids. In germline, CDR1 is LGHNA, CDR2 YNFKEQ. Germline trimming cut 4 bases from V and 7 bases from J; bases unmatched to any gene: 11.

V gene TRBV4-1 combines with J gene TRBJ1-4; no clear D gene. The CDR3 is 16 residues long. The V gene lost 4 bases and the J gene lost 1 base, with 13 bases spanning the gap. The germline gives CDR1 MGHRA, CDR2 YSYEKL. CDR3 loop: CASSPPPWETNEKLFF. In DNA form, the CDR3 reads TGCGCCAGCAGCCCACCTCCCTGGGAAACTAATGAAAAACTGTTTTTT.

The chain employs TRBV5-1 and TRBJ2-7, with a weak D call TRBD2 (6 bases). Germline V gene data show CDR1 as SGHRS and CDR2 as YFSETQ. This CDR3 is 13 amino acids long. Between the trimmed V and J ends, which lost 4 bases and 3 bases, there was a span of 11 bases. The CDR3 here is CASSDWGGYEQYF. The CDR3 DNA reads as TGCGCCAGCAGCGACTGGGGAGGCTACGAGCAGTACTTC.

The rearrangement links TRBV6-5 to TRBJ2-7, with 12 bases fitting TRBD2. The V and J ends lost 2 bases and 5 bases, in that order; junction bases with no gene match: 4. This CDR3 region has 15 residues. Germline lookup yields CDR1 MNHEY and CDR2 SVGAGI. CDR3 DNA sequence: TGTGCCAGCAGTTACCTGACTAGCGGGAGAGACGAGCAGTACTTC. Its translation is CASSYLTSGRDEQYF.

This chain links TRBV9 with TRBJ2-1, with 11 bases matching TRBD2. The CDR3 contains 15 residues. V lost 0 bases to trimming and J lost 7 bases; unmatched junction nucleotides: 3. Looked up from germline, CDR1 is SGDLS and CDR2 is YYNGEE. The CDR3 reads CASSVDSGGANEQFF. The CDR3, as DNA: TGTGCCAGCAGCGTAGATAGCGGGGGGGCAAATGAGCAGTTCTTC.

The chain uses TRBV29-1 and TRBJ1-3; 8 nucleotides agree with TRBD1. Germline lookup yields CDR1 SQVTM and CDR2 ANQGSEA. V lost 5 bases to trimming and J lost 0 bases; unmatched junction nucleotides: 6. The length of the CDR3 is 15 residues. DNA of the CDR3: TGCAGCGTTTCGGGACAGGCCGACTCTGGAAACACCATATATTTT. Its translation: CSVSGQADSGNTIYF.

The chain has TRBV6-1 and TRBJ1-1; no definite D call. The V end was cut by 11 bases, the J end by 11 bases, with 30 bases between. CDR3 length: 15 residues. Per the germline V gene, CDR1 is MNHNS and CDR2 is SASEGT. The CDR3 loop reads CAATLAASGSSEAFF. The CDR3, as DNA: TGTGCCGCTACCTTAGCCGCTTCGGGGTCCAGTGAGGCTTTCTTT.

V and J are TRBV7-2 and TRBJ2-7, with TRBD1 identical over 7 bases. This CDR3 has 13 amino acids. The germline CDR1 and CDR2 sequences are SGHTA and FQGNSA. V lost 3 bases and J lost 3; bases outside the gene matches: 2. CDR3 protein: CASSFGQVYEQYF. For the CDR3, the DNA is TGTGCCAGCAGCTTTGGACAGGTCTACGAGCAGTACTTC.

For this clonotype: Germline is not matched at one junction end, which may reflect a read error. This rearrangement joins TRBV25-1 to TRBJ1-4; 7 positions agree with TRBD1. Germline CDR1 is MGHDK and CDR2 is SYGVNS. There are 15 residues in the CDR3. The CDR3 protein is CAGSAVRDSYEKLFF. The CDR3 bases are TGTGCCGGCAGTGCCGTACGGGACAGCTATGAAAAACTGTTTTTT.

The table lists this clonotype with a count of one. The chain combines TRBV20-1 with TRBJ1-2; the match to TRBD1 covers 8 bases. V trimming: 2 bases; J trimming: 1 base; junction bases outside the gene matches: 3. Looked up from germline, CDR1 is DFQATT and CDR2 is SNEGSKA (reference sequence). CDR3 length: 14 residues. As DNA, the CDR3 is TGCAGTGCTAGACAGGGGGCGAATAACTATGGCTACACCTTC. Translated, it gives CSARQGANNYGYTF.

This clonotype was detected only a few times. The chain uses TRBV6-5 and TRBJ2-1; unclear D gene. Germline loops: CDR1 MNHEY, CDR2 SVGAGI. Trimming took off 2 bases at V and 2 bases at J, with 16 bases between the two ends. The CDR3 sequence is 17 residues long. CDR3 bases: TGTGCCAGCAGTTACCCCCTCAAGTTGCGTCCCTACAATGAGCAGTTCTTC. Residues: CASSYPLKLRPYNEQFF.

This chain uses TRBV20-1 with TRBJ2-5, with 11 bases lining up with TRBD2. This CDR3 is 15 amino acids long. Germline CDR1 and CDR2: DFQATT and SNEGSKA (reference sequence). Losses at the gene ends were 3 bases for V and 11 bases for J; bases not matched to a gene: 14. In nucleotides, the CDR3 is TGCAGTGCTAGTTTGTCCCTAGCGGGAGGTAGTGAGCAGTACTTC. Translation: CSASLSLAGGSEQYF.

The chain couples TRBV4-1 to TRBJ2-1, with D tentatively TRBD1 or TRBD2 (5 bases each). The CDR3 contains 17 residues. V dropped 2 bases and J dropped 5 bases, with 19 bases sitting between them. Germline V lookup: CDR1 MGHRA, CDR2 YSYEKL. The CDR3 nucleotides read TGCGCCAGCAGCCAACCTATGGTTGGGGGTAAGGACAATGAGCAGTTCTTC. It specifies CASSQPMVGGKDNEQFF.

This sequence joins TRBV20-1 and TRBJ2-3, with 8 bases matching TRBD1. Germline CDR1 reads DFQATT; CDR2 reads SNEGSKA (reference sequence). After removal of 0 bases from V and 2 bases from J, the junction contained 7 bases not matched to a gene. This CDR3 contains 16 residues. The CDR3 is CSARDKDRDLTDTQYF. CDR3 DNA sequence: TGCAGTGCTAGAGACAAGGACAGGGACCTCACAGATACGCAGTATTTT.

The V gene is TRBV20-1, the J gene TRBJ2-3; 10 bases are shared with TRBD2. Germline trimming cut 5 bases from V and 7 bases from J; bases unmatched to any gene: 12. Germline CDR1 is DFQATT and CDR2 is SNEGSKA (reference sequence). The CDR3 is 15 residues long. For the CDR3, the DNA is TGCAGTGCTTCAAGGGGAGCGGGAGGGCCGAATACGCAGTATTTT. This gives the protein CSASRGAGGPNTQYF.

The chain links TRBV11-2 to TRBJ2-7; 7 bases fit TRBD1. CDR3 length equals 16 residues. With 5 bases clipped from V and 0 bases from J, the junction kept 10 bases outside the gene matches. The germline V gene has CDR1 SGHAT and CDR2 FQNNGV. The CDR3 DNA is TGTGCCAGCAGCAAGCTCACAGGGGCGGTCTCCTACGAGCAGTACTTC. It specifies CASSKLTGAVSYEQYF.